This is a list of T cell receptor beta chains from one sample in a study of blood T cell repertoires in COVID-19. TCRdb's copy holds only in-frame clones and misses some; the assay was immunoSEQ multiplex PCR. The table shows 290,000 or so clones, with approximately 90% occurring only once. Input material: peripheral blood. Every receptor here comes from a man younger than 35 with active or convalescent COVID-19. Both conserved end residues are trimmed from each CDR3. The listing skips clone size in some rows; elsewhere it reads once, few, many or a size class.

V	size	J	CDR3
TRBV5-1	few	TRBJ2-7	ASSLAERGRSYEQY
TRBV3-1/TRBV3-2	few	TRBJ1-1	ASSQGPGWSNTEAF
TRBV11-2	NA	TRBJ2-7	ASSLGQNSYEQY
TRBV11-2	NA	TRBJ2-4	ASSTRDFLAKNIQY
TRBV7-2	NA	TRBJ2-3	ASRFRSTDTQY
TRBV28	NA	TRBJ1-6	ASSSSDRASSYNSPLH
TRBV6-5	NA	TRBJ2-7	ASSYGTGNEQY
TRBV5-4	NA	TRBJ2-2	ASSLGPGQGDTGELF
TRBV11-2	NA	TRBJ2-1	ASSPRLVGSYNEQF
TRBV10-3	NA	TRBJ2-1	AISAGNEQF
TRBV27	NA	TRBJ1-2	ASSLWAGGGFDGYT
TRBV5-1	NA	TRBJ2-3	ASSQFSGSDTQY
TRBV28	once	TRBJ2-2	ASSIDRGTGELF
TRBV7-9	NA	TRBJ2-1	ASSLTRNLPYNEQF
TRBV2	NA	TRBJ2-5	ASSDGRGIGTQY
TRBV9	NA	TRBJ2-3	ASSRQITDTQY
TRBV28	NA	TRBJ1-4	AIRGTVSEKLF
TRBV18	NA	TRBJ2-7	ASSPTPGDGPYEQY
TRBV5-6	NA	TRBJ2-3	ASSLPVFGGSTDTQY
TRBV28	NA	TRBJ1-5	ASNIAQGGQPQH
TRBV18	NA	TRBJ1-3	ASSQYDKTSGNTIY
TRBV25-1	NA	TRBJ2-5	ASSDSETQY
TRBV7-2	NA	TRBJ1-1	ASRLTGYGTEAF
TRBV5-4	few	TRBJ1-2	ASSTQGVNGYT
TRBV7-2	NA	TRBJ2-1	ASSPPYLRTSGANNEQF
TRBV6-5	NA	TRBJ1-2	ASSDDRSPLYGYT
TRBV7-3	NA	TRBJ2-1	ASSLTSPSGSHEQF
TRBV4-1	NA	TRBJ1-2	ASSQEYREGIYGYT
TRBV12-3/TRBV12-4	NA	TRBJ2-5	ASSYSVQETQY
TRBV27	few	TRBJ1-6	ASSALGGALGSPLH
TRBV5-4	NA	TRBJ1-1	ASSLEAGYTEAF
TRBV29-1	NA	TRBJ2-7	SALRTGEVWEQY
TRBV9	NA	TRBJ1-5	ASISRGDQPQH
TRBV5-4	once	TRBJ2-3	ASSVRQTDTQY
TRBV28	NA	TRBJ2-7	ASSPTNGGGNEQY
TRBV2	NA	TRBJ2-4	ASGGLAGVVQY
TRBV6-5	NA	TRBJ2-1	ASGTSGFNEQF
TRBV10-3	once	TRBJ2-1	AIRGGGTGKNEQF
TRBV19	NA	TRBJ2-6	ASSRLEPGGGANVLT